The 12 T cell receptor beta chains below all came from one sample that was sequenced in a study of cytomegalovirus exposure and HLA in healthy donors. Method: immunoSEQ multiplex PCR; TCRdb's copy keeps in-frame clones and lacks some. The sample yields 150,000 to 200,000 clones, almost 85% seen once. The sequencing input was PBMCs. These receptors all stem from a man younger than 45 in good health and CMV-seropositive.

A note on this clone: This sample includes further DNA sequences coding for the same CDR3. This chain joins TRBV20-1 and TRBJ2-7; the D is unclear. Trimming stripped 1 base from V and 2 bases from J, with 3 bases between. The CDR3 spans 11 residues. Germline values: CDR1 DFQATT, CDR2 SNEGSKA (reference sequence). In nucleotides, the CDR3 is TGCAGTGCTAGAGGGCCCTACGAGCAGTACTTC. Translating gives CSARGPYEQYF.

This clone was seen just once. The chain couples TRBV11-2 to TRBJ2-7; 10 bases fit TRBD1. Looked up from germline, CDR1 is SGHAT and CDR2 is FQNNGV. Trimming at V came to 0 bases and at J to 2 bases, leaving 1 base not matched to a gene. The CDR3 sequence is 15 residues long. The chain's CDR3 is CASSLEGTGAYEQYF. The CDR3 coding sequence is TGTGCCAGCAGCTTAGAGGGGACAGGGGCCTACGAGCAGTACTTC. Full variable domain (rest looked up from reference TRBV11-2 and TRBJ2-7): EAGVAQSPRYKIIEKRQSVAFWCNPISGHATLYWYQQILGQGPKLLIQFQNNGVVDDSQLPKDRFSAERLKGVDSTLKIQPAKLEDSAVYLCASSLEGTGAYEQYFGPGTRLTVT.

The sample holds one count of this clone. The gene calls are TRBV19 and TRBJ1-1; maybe TRBD1 (5 bases). Germline CDR1 is LNHDA and CDR2 is SQIVND (reference sequence). The CDR3 runs 14 residues. V lost 6 bases and J lost 1, with 12 bases in between. The CDR3, as DNA: TGTGCCAGTAGGGGGGGGATACAGAACACTGAAGCTTTCTTT. It is translated as CASRGGIQNTEAFF.

The chain combines TRBV5-6 with TRBJ2-3; D might be TRBD1 (6 bases). CDR3 length: 12 residues. In germline, CDR1 is SGHDT, CDR2 YYEEEE. Trimming shortened V by 3 bases and J by 7 bases, and 9 bases separated the two germline ends. CDR3 loop: CASSSQGNTQYF. The CDR3 nucleotides are TGTGCCAGCAGCTCACAGGGTAATACGCAGTATTTT. Filled out from reference TRBV5-6 and TRBJ2-3, the complete variable domain reads DAGVTQSPTHLIKTRGQQVTLRCSPKSGHDTVSWYQQALGQGPQFIFQYYEEEERQRGNFPDRFSGHQFPNYSSELNVNALLLGDSALYLCASSSQGNTQYFGPGTRLTVL.

The CDR3: CASSYGGNTEAFF. CDR3 sequence (DNA): TGTGCCAGCAGTTACGGAGGGAACACTGAAGCTTTCTTT. V and J are TRBV6-6 and TRBJ1-1; D remains unclear. The CDR3 sequence is 13 residues long. Trimming left V 2 bases short and J 1 base short, with 5 bases between. The germline CDR1 and CDR2 sequences are MNHNY and SVGAGI (reference sequence).

This chain's CDR3 is CASSEPGQDYGYTF. As DNA, the CDR3 is TGTGCCAGCAGTGAACCGGGACAGGACTATGGCTACACCTTC. V and J are TRBV28 and TRBJ1-2; the match to TRBD1 covers 8 bases. Germline trimming cut 5 bases from V and 3 bases from J; bases unmatched to any gene: 5. There are 14 residues in the CDR3. From germline, CDR1 is MDHEN and CDR2 SYDVKM.

This clone was counted once. V and J are TRBV5-5 and TRBJ1-1; D is ambiguous. V shed 0 bases and J shed 2 bases, with 11 bases lying between them. Germline V gives CDR1 SGHKS, CDR2 YYEKEE (reference sequence). This CDR3 comprises 15 residues. The CDR3 is CASSLVWPTNTEAFF. The DNA of the CDR3 is TGTGCCAGCAGCTTGGTTTGGCCGACTAACACTGAAGCTTTCTTT.

The chain joins TRBV28 to TRBJ2-7; no definite D call. This CDR3 has 13 amino acids. Trimming removed 6 bases at V and 1 base at J, with 10 bases between. Germline V lookup: CDR1 MDHEN, CDR2 SYDVKM. CDR3 loop: CASRFPSSYEQYF. The CDR3 DNA follows: TGTGCCAGCAGGTTCCCTTCTTCCTACGAGCAGTACTTC. The variable domain in full, with the rest retrieved from reference TRBV28 and TRBJ2-7, is DVKVTQSSRYLVKRTGEKVFLECVQDMDHENMFWYRQDPGLGLRLIYFSYDVKMKEKGDIPEGYSVSREKKERFSLILESASTNQTSMYLCASRFPSSYEQYFGPGTRLTVT.

This clone occurred once. The chain employs TRBV28 and TRBJ1-5, with TRBD1 matching over 9 bases. This CDR3 is built from 17 residues. Germline assignment: CDR1 MDHEN and CDR2 SYDVKM. After removal of 3 bases from V and 7 bases from J, the junction contained 13 bases not matched to a gene. The CDR3 DNA reads TGTGCCAGCAGTTTTCATTCTACTGGGACAGGGCGCCAGCCCCAGCATTTT. It specifies CASSFHSTGTGRQPQHF.

J is TRBJ2-7 and V is TRBV7-6, with 7 bases that match TRBD1. With 4 bases clipped from V and 7 bases from J, the junction kept 7 bases outside the gene matches. Germline V CDR1 and CDR2: SGHVS, FNYEAQ. This CDR3 has 13 amino acids. The CDR3 DNA reads as TGTGCCAGCAGCTCCTTACAGGGGATTGAGCAGTACTTC. The encoded protein is CASSSLQGIEQYF.

The V gene is TRBV19, the J gene TRBJ1-2; 7 nucleotides match TRBD1. V trimming: 6 bases; J trimming: 6 bases; junction bases outside the gene matches: 4. Germline V gene sequence: CDR1 LNHDA, CDR2 SQIVND (reference sequence). This CDR3 region has 12 residues. The CDR3 nucleotides read TGTGCCAGTAGCCAGACAGGGAATGGCTACACCTTC. Protein product: CASSQTGNGYTF.

The chain carries TRBV2 and TRBJ2-7, with D tentatively TRBD1 (6 bases). From germline, CDR1 is SNHLY and CDR2 FYNNEI. Trimming cost V 9 bases and J 2 bases, with 14 bases left between them. This CDR3 has 13 residues. The CDR3 loop reads CARSMTGPYEQYF. CDR3 in DNA: TGTGCCAGATCGATGACAGGACCCTACGAGCAGTACTTC.